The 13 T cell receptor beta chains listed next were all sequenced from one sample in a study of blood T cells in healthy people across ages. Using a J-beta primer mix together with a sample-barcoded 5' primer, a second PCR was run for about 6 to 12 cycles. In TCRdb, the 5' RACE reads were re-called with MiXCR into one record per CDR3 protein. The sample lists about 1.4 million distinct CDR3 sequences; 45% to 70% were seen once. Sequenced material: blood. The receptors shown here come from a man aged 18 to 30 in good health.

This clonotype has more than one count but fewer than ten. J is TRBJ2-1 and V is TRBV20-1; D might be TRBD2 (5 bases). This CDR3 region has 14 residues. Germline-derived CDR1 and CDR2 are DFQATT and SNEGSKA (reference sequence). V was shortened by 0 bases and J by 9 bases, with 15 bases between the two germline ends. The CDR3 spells CSARDPLRGPEQFF. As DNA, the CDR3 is TGCAGTGCTAGAGATCCCCTTCGGGGTCCTGAGCAGTTCTTC.

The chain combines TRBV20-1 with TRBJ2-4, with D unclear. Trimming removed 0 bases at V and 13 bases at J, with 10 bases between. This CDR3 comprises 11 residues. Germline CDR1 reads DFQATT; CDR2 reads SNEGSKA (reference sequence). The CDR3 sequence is CSARDVFPQYF. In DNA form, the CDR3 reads TGCAGTGCTAGAGATGTTTTTCCCCAGTACTTC.

This chain's CDR3 is CASSYSGTEAYNEQFF. CDR3 DNA sequence: TGTGCCAGCAGTTACTCAGGGACAGAGGCCTACAATGAGCAGTTCTTC. This chain uses TRBV6-5 with TRBJ2-1; 7 nucleotides agree with TRBD1. Germline CDR1 and CDR2: MNHEY and SVGAGI. The CDR3 is made up of 16 amino acids. Unmatched junction bases numbered 4, after V lost 0 bases and J lost 2 bases.

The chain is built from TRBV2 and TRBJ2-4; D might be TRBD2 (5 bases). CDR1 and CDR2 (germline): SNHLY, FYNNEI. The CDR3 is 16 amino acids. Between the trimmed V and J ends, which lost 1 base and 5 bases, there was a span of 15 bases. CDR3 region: CASSEGPTSIENIQYF. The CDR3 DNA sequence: TGTGCCAGCAGTGAAGGTCCCACTAGTATTGAAAACATTCAGTACTTC.

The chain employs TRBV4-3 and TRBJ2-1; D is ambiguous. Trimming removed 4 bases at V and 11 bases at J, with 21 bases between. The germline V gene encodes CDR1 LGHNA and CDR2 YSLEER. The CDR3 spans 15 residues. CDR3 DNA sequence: TGCGCCAGCAGCCCGGAACCCCGAGGTGACATCAAGCAGTTCTTC. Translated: CASSPEPRGDIKQFF.

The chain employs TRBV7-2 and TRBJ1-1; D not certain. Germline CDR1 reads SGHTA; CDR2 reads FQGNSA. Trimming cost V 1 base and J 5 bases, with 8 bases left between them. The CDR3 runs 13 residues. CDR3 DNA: TGTGCCAGCAGCTTAGGGGTAAGGACTGAAGCTTTCTTT. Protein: CASSLGVRTEAFF.

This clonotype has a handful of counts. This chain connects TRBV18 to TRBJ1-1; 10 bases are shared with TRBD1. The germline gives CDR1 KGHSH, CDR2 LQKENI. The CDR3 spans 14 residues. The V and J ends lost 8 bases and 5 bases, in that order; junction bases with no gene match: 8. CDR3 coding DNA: TGTGCCAGCACCCCGACAGGGGGCCGTACTGAAGCTTTCTTT. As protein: CASTPTGGRTEAFF.

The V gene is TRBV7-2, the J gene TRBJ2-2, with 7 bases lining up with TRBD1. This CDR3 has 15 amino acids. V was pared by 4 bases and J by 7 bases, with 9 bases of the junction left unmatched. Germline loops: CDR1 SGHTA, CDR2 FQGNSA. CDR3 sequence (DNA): TGTGCCAGCAGCTCACGGACAGGAACTAGCGGGGAGCTGTTTTTT. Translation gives CASSSRTGTSGELFF.

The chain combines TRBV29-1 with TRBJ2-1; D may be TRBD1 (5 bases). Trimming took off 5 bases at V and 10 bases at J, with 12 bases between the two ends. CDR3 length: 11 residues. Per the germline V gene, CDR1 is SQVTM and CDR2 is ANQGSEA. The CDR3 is CSVTGSGEQFF. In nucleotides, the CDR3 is TGCAGCGTTACAGGCTCCGGGGAGCAGTTCTTC.

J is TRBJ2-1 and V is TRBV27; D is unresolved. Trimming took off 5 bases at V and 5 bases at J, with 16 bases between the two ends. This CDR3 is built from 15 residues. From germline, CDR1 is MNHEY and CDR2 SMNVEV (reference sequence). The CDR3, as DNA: TGTGCCAGCAGTCCGTATAGATGGCGCGACAATGAGCAGTTCTTC. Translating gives CASSPYRWRDNEQFF.

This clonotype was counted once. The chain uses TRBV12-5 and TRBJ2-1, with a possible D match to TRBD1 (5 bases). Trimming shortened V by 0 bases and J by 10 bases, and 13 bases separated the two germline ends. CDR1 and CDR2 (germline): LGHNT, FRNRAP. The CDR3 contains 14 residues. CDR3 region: CASGLVLRAGEQFF. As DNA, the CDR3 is TGTGCTAGTGGTTTGGTACTCAGGGCTGGGGAGCAGTTCTTC.

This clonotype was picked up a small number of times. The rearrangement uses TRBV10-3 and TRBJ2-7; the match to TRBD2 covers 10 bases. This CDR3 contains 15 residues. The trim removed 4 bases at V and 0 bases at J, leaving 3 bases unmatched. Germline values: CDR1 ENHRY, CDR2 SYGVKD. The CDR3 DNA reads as TGTGCCATCAGTGGGACTAGCGGAAACTCCTACGAGCAGTACTTC. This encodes CAISGTSGNSYEQYF.

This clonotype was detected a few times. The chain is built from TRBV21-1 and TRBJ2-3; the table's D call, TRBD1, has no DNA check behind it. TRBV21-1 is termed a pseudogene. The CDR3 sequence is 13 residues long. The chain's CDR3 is CASSNAGGDTQYF. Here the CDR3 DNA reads TGTGCCAGCAGCAACGCAGGGGGAGATACGCAGTATTTT.